A selection of T cell receptor beta chains follows, all from one sample in a study of T cells in Graves' hyperthyroidism and ophthalmopathy. Via MiXCR, TCRdb re-called the multiplex PCR reads, giving one row per CDR3 protein. The repertoire includes 300,000 or so distinct CDR3 sequences, about 20% of them detected once, and approximately 49% sits in the top ten. Input material: blood. These receptors were collected from a woman in her 50s with Graves' hyperthyroidism. Each CDR3 is given with its conserved first and last residue. D genes are given only for firm matches. A clone size is listed for some rows: how often the clone was seen (once, few, many), or a class if it is expanded.

CASRRDGTAYNEQFF,TGTGCCAGCCGCCGAGACGGGACTGCTTACAATGAGCAGTTCTTC,.,TRBJ2-1,.,TRBV6-1
CASSLEQGMSGYTF,TGTGCCAGCAGCTTAGAACAGGGGATGAGTGGCTACACCTTC,TRBD1,TRBJ1-2,.,TRBV7-8
CSATKGPTDIGYTF,TGCAGTGCTACTAAAGGACCTACCGATATTGGCTACACCTTC,.,TRBJ1-2,few,TRBV20-1
CASSLGSLAEQYF,TGTGCCAGCAGCTTAGGAAGTCTAGCGGAGCAGTACTTC,.,TRBJ2-7,many,TRBV7-9
CASSQAGGVYGYTF,TGTGCCAGCAGCCAAGCTGGGGGCGTCTATGGCTACACCTTC,.,TRBJ1-2,.,TRBV3-1
CASSLSTPSNTGELFF,TGCGCCAGCAGCTTGTCCACCCCCTCGAACACCGGGGAGCTGTTTTTT,.,TRBJ2-2,.,TRBV5-1
CASGLVQTNTDTQYF,TGCGCCAGCGGCTTGGTACAGACAAACACAGATACGCAGTATTTT,.,TRBJ2-3,many,TRBV5-1
CAINSGGYNQPQHF,TGTGCCATCAATTCAGGGGGGTACAATCAGCCCCAGCATTTT,TRBD1,TRBJ1-5,few,TRBV10-3
CASSPGTSNSPLHF,TGTGCCAGCAGTCCAGGGACATCTAATTCACCCCTCCACTTT,.,TRBJ1-6,.,TRBV6-1
CASSHRGDTDTQYF,TGCGCCAGCAGCCACAGAGGGGACACAGATACGCAGTATTTT,.,TRBJ2-3,few,TRBV4-1
CASSPLSEGKNIQYF,TGTGCCAGCAGCCCCCTCAGCGAGGGAAAAAACATTCAGTACTTC,.,TRBJ2-4,many,TRBV4-2
CSASVWTSGDETQYF,TGCAGTGCTAGTGTGTGGACTAGCGGGGATGAGACCCAGTACTTC,TRBD2,TRBJ2-5,.,TRBV20-1
CAISESLLGRGPTDTQYF,TGTGCCATCAGTGAGTCGCTTCTCGGGAGGGGGCCCACAGATACGCAGTATTTT,.,TRBJ2-3,many,TRBV10-3
CASSQGGTNQPQHF,TGCGCCAGCAGCCAAGGGGGTACCAATCAGCCCCAGCATTTT,.,TRBJ1-5,many,TRBV4-1
CAWSVGGAYNEQFF,TGTGCCTGGAGTGTTGGGGGGGCTTACAATGAGCAGTTCTTC,.,TRBJ2-1,.,TRBV30
CASSLSSGVSYEQYF,TGTGCCAGCAGTTTATCGTCAGGTGTCTCCTACGAGCAGTACTTC,.,TRBJ2-7,many,TRBV28
CASRKLTWDRVSNTEAFF,TGTGCCAGCAGAAAACTCACGTGGGACAGGGTTTCGAACACTGAAGCTTTCTTT,TRBD1,TRBJ1-1,many,TRBV6-1
CASSELQGGQLFF,TGTGCCAGCAGTGAATTGCAGGGAGGACAACTGTTTTTT,.,TRBJ1-4,many,TRBV2
CASSFAGSDSPLHF,TGTGCCAGCAGTTTCGCCGGGTCCGATTCACCCCTCCACTTT,.,TRBJ1-6,many,TRBV12-3/TRBV12-4
CASSLAGTGSQPQHF,TGTGCCAGCAGCTTGGCCGGGACAGGGAGTCAGCCCCAGCATTTT,TRBD1,TRBJ1-5,many,TRBV5-8
CASRMGLAGGYYEQYF,TGTGCCAGCAGGATGGGACTAGCGGGAGGTTACTACGAGCAGTACTTC,TRBD2,TRBJ2-7,many,TRBV27
CASSHHGLNANTGELFF,TGTGCCAGCAGTCACCACGGACTAAACGCGAACACCGGGGAGCTGTTTTTT,.,TRBJ2-2,many,TRBV27
CSARDLSGYDPDTQYF,TGCAGTGCTAGAGATTTAAGCGGCTATGACCCAGATACGCAGTATTTT,.,TRBJ2-3,many,TRBV20-1
CASSLNFGSGNTIYF,TGTGCCAGCAGTCTCAATTTCGGCTCTGGAAACACCATATATTTT,.,TRBJ1-3,few,TRBV27
CASSRTGTGDNEQFF,TGTGCCAGTAGTAGGACAGGGACAGGAGACAATGAGCAGTTCTTC,TRBD1,TRBJ2-1,.,TRBV19
CASSERELNTEAFF,TGTGCCAGCAGTGAAAGGGAGTTGAACACTGAAGCTTTCTTT,.,TRBJ1-1,.,TRBV2
CASSFGTYSGNTIYF,TGTGCCAGCAGCTTTGGGACTTACTCTGGAAACACCATATATTTT,.,TRBJ1-3,few,TRBV5-6
CASSYRDGRSSYNSPLHF,TGTGCCAGCAGCTACAGGGACGGTCGGAGCTCCTATAATTCACCCCTCCACTTT,.,TRBJ1-6,.,TRBV13
CSARDQVEETQYF,TGCAGTGCTAGAGACCAAGTTGAAGAGACCCAGTACTTC,.,TRBJ2-5,many,TRBV20-1
CASNQVGRGQNTEAFF,TGTGCCAGCAACCAAGTCGGAAGGGGCCAGAACACTGAAGCTTTCTTT,.,TRBJ1-1,.,TRBV4-2
CASSLRASSQPQHF,TGTGCCAGCAGTTTACGGGCCTCAAGTCAGCCCCAGCATTTT,.,TRBJ1-5,.,TRBV27
CASSSVTSGGGELFF,TGTGCCAGCAGCTCGGTGACTAGCGGGGGCGGGGAGCTGTTTTTT,TRBD2,TRBJ2-2,.,TRBV7-9
CASSLGVYGTGSFF,TGTGCCAGCAGTTTAGGGGTTTATGGGACAGGGAGTTTCTTT,TRBD1,TRBJ1-1,many,TRBV28
CSVEFGTAEQYF,TGCAGCGTTGAGTTTGGGACAGCAGAGCAGTATTTT,TRBD1,TRBJ2-3,few,TRBV29-1
CASQGRAGELFF,TGTGCCAGCCAGGGGCGGGCCGGGGAGCTGTTTTTT,.,TRBJ2-2,.,TRBV12-3/TRBV12-4
CASSPTGYGENIQYF,TGTGCCAGCAGTCCGACAGGGTATGGGGAAAACATTCAGTACTTC,TRBD1,TRBJ2-4,many,TRBV12-3/TRBV12-4
CACSPSGLEQFF,TGTGCCTGTAGCCCGTCGGGACTTGAGCAGTTCTTC,.,TRBJ2-1,many,TRBV30
CASSLGLAEQFF,TGTGCCAGCAGCCTCGGACTTGCTGAGCAGTTCTTC,.,TRBJ2-1,many,TRBV28
CASSNWDRSGQPQHF,TGTGCCAGCAGTAACTGGGACAGGTCAGGTCAGCCCCAGCATTTT,TRBD1,TRBJ1-5,.,TRBV6-2/TRBV6-3
CASTLPGTLQQTQYF,TGTGCCAGCACCCTTCCCGGGACACTCCAACAGACCCAGTACTTC,.,TRBJ2-5,few,TRBV7-9
CASSWGLSYNEQFF,TGTGCCAGCAGCTGGGGACTCTCCTACAATGAGCAGTTCTTC,.,TRBJ2-1,.,TRBV5-8
CASRVGDQPQHF,TGTGCCAGCAGGGTGGGGGATCAGCCCCAGCATTTT,.,TRBJ1-5,.,TRBV6-1